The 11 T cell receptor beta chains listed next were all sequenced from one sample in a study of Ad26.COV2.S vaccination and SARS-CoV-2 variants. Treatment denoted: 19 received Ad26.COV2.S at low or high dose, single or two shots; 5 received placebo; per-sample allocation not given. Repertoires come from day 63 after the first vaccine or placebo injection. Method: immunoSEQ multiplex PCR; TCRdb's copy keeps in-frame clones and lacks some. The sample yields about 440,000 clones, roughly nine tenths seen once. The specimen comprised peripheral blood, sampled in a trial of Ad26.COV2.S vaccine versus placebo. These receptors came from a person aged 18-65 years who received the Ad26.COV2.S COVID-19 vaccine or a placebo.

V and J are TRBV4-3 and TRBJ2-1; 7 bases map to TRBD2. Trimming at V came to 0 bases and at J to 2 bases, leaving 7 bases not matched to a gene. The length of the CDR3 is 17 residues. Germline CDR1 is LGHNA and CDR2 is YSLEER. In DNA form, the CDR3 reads TGCGCCAGCAGCCAAGAGGTGGGAGGGTTCGCCTACAATGAGCAGTTCTTC. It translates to CASSQEVGGFAYNEQFF.

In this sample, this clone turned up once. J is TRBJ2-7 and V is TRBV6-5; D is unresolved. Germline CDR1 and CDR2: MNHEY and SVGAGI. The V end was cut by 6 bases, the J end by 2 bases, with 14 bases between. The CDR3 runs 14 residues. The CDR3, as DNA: TGTGCCAGCAGGATGGGCGGCGGCCCCTACGAGCAGTACTTC. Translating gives CASRMGGGPYEQYF.

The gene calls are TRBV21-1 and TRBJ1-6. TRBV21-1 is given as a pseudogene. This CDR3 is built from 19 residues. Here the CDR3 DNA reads TGTGCCAGCAGCAACTACCGGACGGGCCTCGCACACTATAATTCACCCCTCCACTTT. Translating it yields CASSNYRTGLAHYNSPLHF.

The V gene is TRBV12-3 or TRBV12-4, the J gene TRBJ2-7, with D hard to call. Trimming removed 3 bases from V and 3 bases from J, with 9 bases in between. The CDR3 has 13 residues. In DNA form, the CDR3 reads TGTGCCAGCAGTTTGGGGTACGGCTACGAGCAGTACTTC. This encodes CASSLGYGYEQYF.

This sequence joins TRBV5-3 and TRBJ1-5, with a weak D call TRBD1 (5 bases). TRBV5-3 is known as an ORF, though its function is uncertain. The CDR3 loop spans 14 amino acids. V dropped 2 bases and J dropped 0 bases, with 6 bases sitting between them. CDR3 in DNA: TGTGCCAGAAGCTTAGACAGTAGCAATCAGCCCCAGCATTTT. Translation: CARSLDSSNQPQHF.

The CDR3 DNA follows: TGTGCCGGAAAAGACAGTAACTATGGCTACACCTTC. Translating it yields CAGKDSNYGYTF. This sequence joins TRBV30 and TRBJ1-2; weak D call: TRBD1 (5 bases). The CDR3 is made up of 12 amino acids. V was pared by 8 bases and J by 1 base, with 11 bases between. Germline assignment: CDR1 GTSNPN and CDR2 SVGIG (reference sequence). Full variable domain (missing parts from reference TRBV30 and TRBJ1-2): SQTIHQWPATLVQPVGSPLSLECTVEGTSNPNLYWYRQAAGRGLQLLFYSVGIGQISSEVPQNLSASRPQDRQFILSSKKLLLSDSGFYLCAGKDSNYGYTFGSGTRLTVV.

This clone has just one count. As DNA, the CDR3 is TGCGCCAGCAGCTTGGAAGGGGGCATAACTGAAGCTTTCTTT. This translates into CASSLEGGITEAFF. The chain links TRBV5-1 to TRBJ1-1; 7 bases map to TRBD1. Germline assignment: CDR1 SGHRS and CDR2 YFSETQ. CDR3 size: 14 residues. V was pared by 0 bases and J by 5 bases, with 4 bases of the junction left unmatched.

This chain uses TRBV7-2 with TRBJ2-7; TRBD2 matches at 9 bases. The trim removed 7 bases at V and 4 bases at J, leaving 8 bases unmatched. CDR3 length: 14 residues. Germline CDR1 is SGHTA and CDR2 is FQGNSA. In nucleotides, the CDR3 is TGTGCCAGCAAGCCGGAACTAGCGGGTTACGAGCAGTACTTC. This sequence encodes CASKPELAGYEQYF.

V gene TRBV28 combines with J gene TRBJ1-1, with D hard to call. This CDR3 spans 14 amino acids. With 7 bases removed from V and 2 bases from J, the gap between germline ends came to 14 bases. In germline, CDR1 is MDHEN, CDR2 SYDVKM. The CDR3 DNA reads TGTGCCAGCATTCCGCCCGGCAGAAACACTGAAGCTTTCTTT. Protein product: CASIPPGRNTEAFF.

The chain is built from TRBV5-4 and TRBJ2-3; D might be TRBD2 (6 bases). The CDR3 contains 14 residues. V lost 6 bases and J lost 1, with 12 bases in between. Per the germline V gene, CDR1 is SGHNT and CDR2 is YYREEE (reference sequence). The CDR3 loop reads CASNPGLGTDTQYF. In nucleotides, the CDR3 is TGTGCCAGCAACCCGGGACTCGGCACAGATACGCAGTATTTT.

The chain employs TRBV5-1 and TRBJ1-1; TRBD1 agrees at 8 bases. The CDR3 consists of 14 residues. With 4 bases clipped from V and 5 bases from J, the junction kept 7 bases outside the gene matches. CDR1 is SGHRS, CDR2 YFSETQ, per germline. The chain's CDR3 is CASSRTGFGTEAFF. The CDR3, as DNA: TGCGCCAGCAGCAGGACAGGGTTCGGAACTGAAGCTTTCTTT.